This T cell receptor (beta chain) was obtained from a study of control samples from healthy donors and cancer patients. Libraries were prepared by immunoSEQ multiplex PCR; TCRdb keeps only in-frame clonotypes and omits some of them. This table has 90,000 to 110,000 clones, approximately 90% appearing once. V lost 6 bases and J lost 3, with 11 bases in between. Germline CDR1 and CDR2: MNHEY and SVGAGI. The CDR3 is 13 residues long. The rearrangement uses TRBV6-5 and TRBJ1-2, with a tentative D call TRBD1 (5 bases). The sequence derives from a human donor in good health. The donor label of this sample is uncertain. Source material: blood. DNA for the CDR3: TGTGCCAGCAGATTCGGGACGGACTATGGCTACACCTTC. Its protein product is CASRFGTDYGYTF.